Sequencing of this T cell receptor beta chain was carried out in a study of cytomegalovirus exposure and HLA in healthy donors. Only a few counts were recorded for this clone. The PCR contained 60 Vbeta and 13 Jbeta primers. TCRdb's copy holds only in-frame clones and misses some; the assay was immunoSEQ multiplex PCR. The sample holds 90,000 to 120,000 clones, around 9.1% seen once. Source material: PBMCs. This sequence originates from a man aged 35 to 55 in good health and CMV-seropositive.

CDR3 sequence: CASSSTGGPYEQYF. The CDR3 nucleotides are TGTGCCAGCAGCTCAACCGGGGGACCCTACGAGCAGTACTTC. V and J are TRBV7-2 and TRBJ2-7, with D possibly TRBD2 on 6 matching bases. The CDR3 is 14 residues long. Looked up from germline, CDR1 is SGHTA and CDR2 is FQGNSA. Between the trimmed V and J ends, which lost 4 bases and 2 bases, there was a span of 12 bases.